Below, one T cell receptor beta chain is given with its context. What it binds is unknown. Following a roughly 11-day culture, CD4+ T cells were purified. IL-2 medium supplanted half the medium on days 3 and 7. Germline CDR1 and CDR2: SGDLS and YYNGEE. There are 16 residues in the CDR3. V was clipped by 3 bases and J by 3 bases, with 15 bases between them. These data originate in a study of vaccination effects on CD4 cells after COVID-19. Study context: After expansion with viral peptide pools in the ViraFEST assay, antigen-specific CD4+ T cells were sequenced. Study-level results: Late in the post-vaccination period, infection-induced and vaccine-induced clones underwent marked clonal contraction.

Repertoires were generated with immunoSEQ multiplex PCR, while TCRdb's copy carries only in-frame clones and drops some. The sample lists 35,000 to 40,000 clones, approximately 72% occurring once. The TCR originated in a human donor who received a COVID-19 vaccine. V usage is TRBV9 and J usage is TRBJ1-4; tentatively, D is TRBD1 (6 bases). The sample here was CD4+ T cells from PBMCs cultured without peptide, taken before COVID-19 vaccination. This CDR3 reads CASSEVQGGPNEKLFF. The CDR3 bases are TGTGCCAGCAGCGAGGTACAGGGTGGACCTAATGAAAAACTGTTTTTT.